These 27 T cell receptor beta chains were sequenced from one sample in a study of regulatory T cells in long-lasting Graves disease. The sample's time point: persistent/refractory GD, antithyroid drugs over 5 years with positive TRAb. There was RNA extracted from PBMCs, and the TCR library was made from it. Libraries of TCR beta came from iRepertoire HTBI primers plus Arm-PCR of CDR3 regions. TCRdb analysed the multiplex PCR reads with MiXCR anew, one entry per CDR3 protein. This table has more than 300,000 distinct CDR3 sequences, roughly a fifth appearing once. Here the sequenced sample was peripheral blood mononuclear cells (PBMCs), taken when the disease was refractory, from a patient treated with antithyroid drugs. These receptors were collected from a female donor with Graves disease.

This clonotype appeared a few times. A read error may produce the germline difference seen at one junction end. In DNA, the CDR3 is TGCAGTGCTAGGCTGAAATACACCTGGCGCTTC. It codes for CSARLKYTWRF. The rearrangement uses TRBV20-1 and TRBJ1-2; unclear D gene. The CDR3 covers 11 residues. The germline V gene encodes CDR1 DFQATT and CDR2 SNEGSKA (reference sequence).

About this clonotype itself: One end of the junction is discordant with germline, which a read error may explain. CDR3 sequence reads: CASSLWDGQMNTEAFF. The CDR3 bases are TGTGCTAGCAGCTTATGGGACGGACAGATGAACACTGAAGCTTTCTTT. V is TRBV7-7 and J is TRBJ1-1; D is possibly TRBD1 (6 bases). Germline V lookup: CDR1 SSHAT, CDR2 FNYEAQ (reference sequence). This CDR3 comprises 16 residues.

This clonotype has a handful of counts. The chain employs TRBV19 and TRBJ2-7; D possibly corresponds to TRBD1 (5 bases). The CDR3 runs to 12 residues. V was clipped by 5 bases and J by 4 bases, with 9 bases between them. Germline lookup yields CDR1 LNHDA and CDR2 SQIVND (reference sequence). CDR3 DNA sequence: TGTGCCAGTAGTGCAACAGGTTACGAGCAGTACTTC. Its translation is CASSATGYEQYF.

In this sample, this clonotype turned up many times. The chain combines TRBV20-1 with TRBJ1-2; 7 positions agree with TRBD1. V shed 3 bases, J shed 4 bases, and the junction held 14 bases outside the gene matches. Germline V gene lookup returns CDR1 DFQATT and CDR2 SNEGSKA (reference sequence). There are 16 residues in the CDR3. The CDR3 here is CSASYLRGDGGYGYTF. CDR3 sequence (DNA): TGCAGTGCTAGCTATCTCAGGGGGGATGGCGGCTATGGCTACACCTTC.

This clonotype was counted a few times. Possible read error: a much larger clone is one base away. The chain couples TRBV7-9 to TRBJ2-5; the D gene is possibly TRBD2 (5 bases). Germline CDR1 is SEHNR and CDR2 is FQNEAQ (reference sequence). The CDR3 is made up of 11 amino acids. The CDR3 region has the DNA TGTGCCAGCTGCGGGTTCGAGACCCAGCACTTC. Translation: CASCGFETQHF.

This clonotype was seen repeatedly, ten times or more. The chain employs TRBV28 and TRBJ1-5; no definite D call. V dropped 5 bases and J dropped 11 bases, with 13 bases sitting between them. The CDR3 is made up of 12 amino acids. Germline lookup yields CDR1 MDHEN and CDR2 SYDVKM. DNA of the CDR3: TGTGCCAGCAGTCCCCAACACTCGGCCCAGCATTTT. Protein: CASSPQHSAQHF.

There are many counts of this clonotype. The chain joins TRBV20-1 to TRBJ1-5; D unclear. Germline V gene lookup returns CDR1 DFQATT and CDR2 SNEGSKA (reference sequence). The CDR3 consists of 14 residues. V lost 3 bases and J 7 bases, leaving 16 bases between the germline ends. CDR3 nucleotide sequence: TGCAGTGCTAGCTTGTTGGCTTTTCCACAGCCCCAGCATTTT. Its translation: CSASLLAFPQPQHF.

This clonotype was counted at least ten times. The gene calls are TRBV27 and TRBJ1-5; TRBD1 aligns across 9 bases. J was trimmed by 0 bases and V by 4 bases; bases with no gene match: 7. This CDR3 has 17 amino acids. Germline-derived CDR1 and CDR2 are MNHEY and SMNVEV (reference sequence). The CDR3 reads CASSSGQGYYSNQPQHF. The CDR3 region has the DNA TGTGCCAGCAGTTCGGGACAGGGCTATTATAGCAATCAGCCCCAGCATTTT.

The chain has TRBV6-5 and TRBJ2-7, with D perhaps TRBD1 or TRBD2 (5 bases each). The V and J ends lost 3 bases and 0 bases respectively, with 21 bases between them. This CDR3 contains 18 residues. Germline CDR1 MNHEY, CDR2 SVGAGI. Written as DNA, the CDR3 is TGTGCCAGCAGTTATCCAGACCCCGGGACCTCTTTCTCCTACGAGCAGTACTTC. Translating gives CASSYPDPGTSFSYEQYF.

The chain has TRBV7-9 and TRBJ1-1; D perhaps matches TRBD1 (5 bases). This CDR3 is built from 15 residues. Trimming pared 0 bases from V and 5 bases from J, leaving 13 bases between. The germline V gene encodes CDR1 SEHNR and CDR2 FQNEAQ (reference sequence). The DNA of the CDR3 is TGTGCCAGCAGCTTAGCCCAGGGAGGGAGTACTGAAGCTTTCTTT. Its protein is CASSLAQGGSTEAFF.

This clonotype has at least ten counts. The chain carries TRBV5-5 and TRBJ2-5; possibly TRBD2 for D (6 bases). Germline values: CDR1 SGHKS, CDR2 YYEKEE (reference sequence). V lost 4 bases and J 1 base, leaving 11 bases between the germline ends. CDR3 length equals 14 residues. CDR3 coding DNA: TGTGCCAGCAGCCGTACGGGGGTCCAAGAGACCCAGTACTTC. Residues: CASSRTGVQETQYF.

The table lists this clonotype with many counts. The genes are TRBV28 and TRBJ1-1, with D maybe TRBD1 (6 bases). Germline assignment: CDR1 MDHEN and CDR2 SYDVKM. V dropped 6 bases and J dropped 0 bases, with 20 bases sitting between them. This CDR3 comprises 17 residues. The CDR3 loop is CASRPQWGRAMNTEAFF. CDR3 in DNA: TGTGCCAGCAGACCCCAGTGGGGGCGGGCGATGAACACTGAAGCTTTCTTT.

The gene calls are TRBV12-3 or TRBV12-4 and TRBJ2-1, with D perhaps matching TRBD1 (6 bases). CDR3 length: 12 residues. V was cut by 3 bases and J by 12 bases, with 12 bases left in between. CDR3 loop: CASSLIGQSQFF. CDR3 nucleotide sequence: TGTGCCAGCAGTTTGATAGGACAGTCGCAGTTCTTC.

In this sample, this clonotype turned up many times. The DNA for the CDR3 is TGTGCCAGCAGTTACGAGACCTGGGACACTGAAGCTTTCTTT. It encodes CASSYETWDTEAFF. The chain joins TRBV6-2 or TRBV6-3 to TRBJ1-1; no firm D call. V was shortened by 2 bases and J by 3 bases, with 10 bases between the two germline ends. This CDR3 contains 14 residues. The V gene's germline CDR1 is MNHEY and CDR2 SVGEGT.

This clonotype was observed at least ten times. DNA of the CDR3: TGTGCCAGCAGCTTAACAGCAGGGATCGGAACCTACGAGCAGTACTTC. This sequence encodes CASSLTAGIGTYEQYF. The chain uses TRBV11-2 and TRBJ2-7; the D gene is possibly TRBD1 (5 bases). The CDR3 has 16 amino acids. Trimming removed 2 bases at V and 2 bases at J, with 16 bases between. The germline V gene has CDR1 SGHAT and CDR2 FQNNGV.

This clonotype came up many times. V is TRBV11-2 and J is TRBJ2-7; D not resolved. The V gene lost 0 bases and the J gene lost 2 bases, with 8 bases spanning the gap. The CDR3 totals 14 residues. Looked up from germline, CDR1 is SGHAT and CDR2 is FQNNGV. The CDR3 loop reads CASSLDITPYEQYF. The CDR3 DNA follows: TGTGCCAGCAGCTTAGACATCACTCCCTACGAGCAGTACTTC.

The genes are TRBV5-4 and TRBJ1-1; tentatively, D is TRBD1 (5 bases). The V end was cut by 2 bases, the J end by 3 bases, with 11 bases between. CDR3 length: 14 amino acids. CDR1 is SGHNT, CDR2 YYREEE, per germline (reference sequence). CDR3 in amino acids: CASSFFGGDTEAFF. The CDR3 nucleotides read TGTGCCAGCAGCTTCTTTGGGGGTGACACTGAAGCTTTCTTT.

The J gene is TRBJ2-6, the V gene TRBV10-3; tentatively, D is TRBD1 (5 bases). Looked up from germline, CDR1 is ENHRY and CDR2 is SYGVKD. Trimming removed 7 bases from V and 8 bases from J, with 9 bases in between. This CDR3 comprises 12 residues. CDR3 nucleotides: TGTGCCATCAACCCAGGGACCAACGTCCTGACTTTC. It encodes CAINPGTNVLTF.

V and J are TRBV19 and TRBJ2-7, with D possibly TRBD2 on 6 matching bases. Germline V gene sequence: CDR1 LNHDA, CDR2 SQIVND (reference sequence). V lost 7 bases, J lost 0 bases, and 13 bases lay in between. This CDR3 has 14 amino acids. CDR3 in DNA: TGTGCCAGTACCCCCAGCGGGTCCTCCTACGAGCAGTACTTC. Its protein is CASTPSGSSYEQYF.

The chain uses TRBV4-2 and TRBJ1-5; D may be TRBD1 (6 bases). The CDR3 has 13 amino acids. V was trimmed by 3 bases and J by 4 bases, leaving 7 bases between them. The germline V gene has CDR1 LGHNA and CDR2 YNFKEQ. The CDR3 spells CASSHRGNQPQHF. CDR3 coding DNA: TGTGCCAGCAGCCACAGGGGAAATCAGCCCCAGCATTTT.

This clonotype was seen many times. Here the CDR3 DNA reads TGTGCCAGCAGCTTAGTAGGGTTGAACACTGAAGCTTTCTTT. Residues: CASSLVGLNTEAFF. This chain uses TRBV7-2 with TRBJ1-1; D is uncertain. Trimming took off 1 base at V and 0 bases at J, with 6 bases between the two ends. This CDR3 contains 14 residues. Germline lookup yields CDR1 SGHTA and CDR2 FQGNSA.

The DNA of the CDR3 is TGTGCCACCAGTAGGGGCGGAACGCAGCCCCAGCATTTT. Its translation: CATSRGGTQPQHF. V and J are TRBV24-1 and TRBJ1-5, with D tentatively TRBD1 (5 bases). Germline V gives CDR1 KGHDR, CDR2 SFDVKD. The CDR3 runs to 13 residues. V lost 6 bases and J 7 bases, leaving 12 bases between the germline ends.

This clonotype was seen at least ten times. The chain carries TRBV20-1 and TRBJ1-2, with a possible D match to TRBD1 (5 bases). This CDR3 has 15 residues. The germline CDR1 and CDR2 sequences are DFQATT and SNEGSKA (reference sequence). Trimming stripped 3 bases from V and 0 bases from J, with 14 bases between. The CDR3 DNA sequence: TGCAGTGCTAGTGGCGACAGATTCCCTAACTATGGCTACACCTTC. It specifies CSASGDRFPNYGYTF.

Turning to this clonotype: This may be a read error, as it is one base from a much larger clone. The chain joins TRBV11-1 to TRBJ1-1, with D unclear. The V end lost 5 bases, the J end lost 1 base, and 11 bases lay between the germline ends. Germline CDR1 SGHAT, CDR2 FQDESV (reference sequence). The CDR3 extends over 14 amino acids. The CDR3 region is CASSAGRANTEAFF. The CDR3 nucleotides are TGTGCCAGCAGCGCGGGGAGGGCGAACACTGAAGCTTTCTTT.

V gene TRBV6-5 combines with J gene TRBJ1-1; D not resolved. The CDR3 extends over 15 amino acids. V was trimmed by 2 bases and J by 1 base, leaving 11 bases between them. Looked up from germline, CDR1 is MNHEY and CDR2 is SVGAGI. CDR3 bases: TGTGCCAGCAGTTACGAGGAAGACGGGAACACTGAAGCTTTCTTT. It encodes CASSYEEDGNTEAFF.

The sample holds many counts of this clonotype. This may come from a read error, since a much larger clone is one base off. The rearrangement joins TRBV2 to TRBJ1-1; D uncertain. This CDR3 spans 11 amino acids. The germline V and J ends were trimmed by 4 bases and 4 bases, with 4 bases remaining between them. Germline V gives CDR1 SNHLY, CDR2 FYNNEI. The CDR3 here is CASSAGTEAFF. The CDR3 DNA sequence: TGTGCCAGCAGTGCGGGCACTGAAGCTTTCTTT.

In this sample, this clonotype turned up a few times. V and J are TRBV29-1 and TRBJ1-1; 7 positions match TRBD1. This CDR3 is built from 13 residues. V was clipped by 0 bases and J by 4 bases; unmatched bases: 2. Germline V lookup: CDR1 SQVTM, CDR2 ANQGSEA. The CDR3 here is CSVEDRGSTEAFF. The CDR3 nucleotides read TGCAGCGTTGAAGACAGGGGGAGCACTGAAGCTTTCTTT.